The 31 T cell receptor beta chains below were found in one sample sequenced in a study of T cells after posttransplantation cyclophosphamide. Some clones are missing from TCRdb's copy, which holds only in-frame ones; the method was immunoSEQ multiplex PCR. Listed here are about 12,000 clones without any singletons, the top ten holding 7.3%. The sample comprised PBMCs. The receptor source for this set is a woman aged 40 to 50 in good health, CMV-negative, and a related stem cell transplant donor.

This clone was found many times. The chain carries TRBV6-5 and TRBJ2-7; 9 bases match TRBD1. This CDR3 spans 13 amino acids. CDR1 and CDR2 from the germline V gene are MNHEY and SVGAGI. With V trimmed by 8 bases and J by 1 base, 3 bases remained unmatched. CDR3 sequence: CASGTGTSYEQYF. In nucleotides, the CDR3 is TGTGCCAGCGGGACAGGGACTTCCTACGAGCAGTACTTC.

This clone was seen ten or more times. J is TRBJ2-2 and V is TRBV6-2 or TRBV6-3; 7 nucleotides match TRBD2. The germline V gene encodes CDR1 MNHEY and CDR2 SVGEGT. Trimming cost V 6 bases and J 4 bases; bases outside gene matches: 8. The CDR3 has 15 amino acids. The CDR3 sequence is CASRPHGGGTGELFF. Written as DNA, the CDR3 is TGTGCCAGCAGACCCCATGGGGGGGGCACCGGGGAGCTGTTTTTT.

At least ten counts were recorded for this clone. This sequence joins TRBV23-1 and TRBJ2-7; 9 positions match TRBD1. TRBV23-1 is noted as an ORF with a role that remains uncertain. The CDR3 contains 15 residues. Germline trimming cut 8 bases from V and 7 bases from J; bases unmatched to any gene: 15. The chain's CDR3 is CASGYLGDRVKEQYF. The CDR3 nucleotides read TGCGCCAGCGGGTACCTAGGGGACAGGGTAAAAGAGCAGTACTTC.

This clone was recorded many times. The rearrangement links TRBV7-6 to TRBJ2-3, with 9 bases that match TRBD2. The CDR3 covers 15 residues. V lost 5 bases and J lost 1; bases outside the gene matches: 4. Germline CDR1 and CDR2: SGHVS and FNYEAQ. The CDR3 loop is CASSRIAGGTDTQYF. DNA for the CDR3: TGTGCCAGCAGCCGAATAGCGGGGGGCACAGATACGCAGTATTTT.

This clone was counted many times. The chain is built from TRBV2 and TRBJ1-2, with TRBD1 as a possible D gene (5 bases). Trimming removed 3 bases from V and 6 bases from J, with 14 bases in between. This CDR3 spans 14 amino acids. Germline V gene lookup returns CDR1 SNHLY and CDR2 FYNNEI. CDR3 region: CASSDSREVDGYTF. The DNA of the CDR3 is TGTGCCAGCAGTGACTCCAGGGAAGTAGATGGCTACACCTTC.

This clone has a count of ten or more. This chain links TRBV9 with TRBJ1-3; maybe TRBD1 (5 bases). Trimming shortened V by 0 bases and J by 0 bases, and 10 bases separated the two germline ends. CDR3 length equals 16 residues. The V gene's germline CDR1 is SGDLS and CDR2 YYNGEE. CDR3 nucleotides: TGTGCCAGCAGCGTAGGTCAGGGTCTCTCTGGAAACACCATATATTTT. As protein: CASSVGQGLSGNTIYF.

This clone was recorded many times. The chain links TRBV5-6 to TRBJ2-2; D gene ambiguous. There are 14 residues in the CDR3. Trimming took off 0 bases at V and 1 base at J, with 4 bases between the two ends. Germline values: CDR1 SGHDT, CDR2 YYEEEE. The CDR3, as DNA: TGTGCCAGCAGCTTGGGGCAGAACACCGGGGAGCTGTTTTTT. Translated: CASSLGQNTGELFF.

This clone was counted ten times or more. V usage is TRBV5-4 and J usage is TRBJ2-7, with D tentatively TRBD1 or TRBD2 (5 bases each). The CDR3 length is 16 residues. Trimming removed 4 bases from V and 1 base from J, with 18 bases in between. The germline CDR1 and CDR2 sequences are SGHNT and YYREEE (reference sequence). CDR3 amino acids: CASSPTRGARSYEQYF. Written as DNA, the CDR3 is TGTGCCAGCAGCCCCACGAGGGGCGCCCGATCCTACGAGCAGTACTTC.

This clone was seen many times. The chain is built from TRBV14 and TRBJ2-2; a weak D match, TRBD1 (6 bases). The CDR3 is made up of 16 amino acids. Germline loops: CDR1 SGHDN, CDR2 FVKESK. Trimming stripped 1 base from V and 1 base from J, with 10 bases between. This CDR3 is CASSQARTENTGELFF. DNA of the CDR3: TGTGCCAGCAGCCAAGCTCGGACAGAGAACACCGGGGAGCTGTTTTTT.

This clone has ten or more counts. V and J are TRBV5-4 and TRBJ1-2; maybe TRBD1 (6 bases). Trimming stripped 4 bases from V and 8 bases from J, with 15 bases between. Germline CDR1 SGHNT, CDR2 YYREEE (reference sequence). The CDR3 is 13 amino acids. The chain's CDR3 is CASSPQGGVGYTF. CDR3 nucleotide sequence: TGTGCCAGCAGCCCCCAAGGGGGGGTGGGCTACACCTTC.

This clone qualifies as medium-sized. This chain connects TRBV19 to TRBJ1-3; no clear D. The germline V gene encodes CDR1 LNHDA and CDR2 SQIVND (reference sequence). The germline V and J ends were trimmed by 10 bases and 0 bases, with 10 bases remaining between them. The CDR3 is 13 residues long. The CDR3 bases are TGTGCCACCAGACTGAACTCTGGAAACACCATATATTTT. It specifies CATRLNSGNTIYF.

In this sample, this clone is medium-sized. The CDR3 DNA reads as TGTGCCAGCAGTTTGCGTCGAGAGTTCAATGAGCAGTTCTTC. Encoded protein: CASSLRREFNEQFF. The chain recombines TRBV28 with TRBJ2-1; D gene unclear. The germline V gene encodes CDR1 MDHEN and CDR2 SYDVKM. V lost 3 bases to trimming and J lost 6 bases, with 12 bases between them. The CDR3 has 14 residues.

This clone has at least ten counts. The V gene is TRBV10-3, the J gene TRBJ2-2; tentatively, D is TRBD1 (6 bases). Trimming removed 5 bases from V and 1 base from J, with 11 bases in between. The CDR3 spans 15 residues. Germline assignment: CDR1 ENHRY and CDR2 SYGVKD. CDR3 loop: CAISKQGWNTGELFF. The CDR3 DNA follows: TGTGCCATCAGTAAACAGGGCTGGAACACCGGGGAGCTGTTTTTT.

This clone was counted a few times. The V and J genes are TRBV30 and TRBJ2-3, with 8 bases matching TRBD2. Germline V gene data show CDR1 as GTSNPN and CDR2 as SVGIG (reference sequence). The ends lost 8 bases at V and 0 bases at J; junction bases unmatched: 10. The CDR3 totals 15 residues. The CDR3 DNA reads as TGTGCCCACATTAGCGGGGAGACTAGCACAGATACGCAGTATTTT. Translated, it gives CAHISGETSTDTQYF.

The rearrangement links TRBV5-1 to TRBJ2-3, with TRBD2 matching over 13 bases. The V and J ends lost 6 bases and 0 bases, in that order; junction bases with no gene match: 19. This CDR3 comprises 21 residues. Germline V gives CDR1 SGHRS, CDR2 YFSETQ. The CDR3 bases are TGCGCCAGCATCCAGACTAGCGGGAGGCCTCTGAAGACCTCTAGCACAGATACGCAGTATTTT. It specifies CASIQTSGRPLKTSSTDTQYF. The variable domain in full, with the rest retrieved from reference TRBV5-1 and TRBJ2-3, is KAGVTQTPRYLIKTRGQQVTLSCSPISGHRSVSWYQQTPGQGLQFLFEYFSETQRNKGNFPGRFSGRQFSNSRSEMNVSTLELGDSALYLCASIQTSGRPLKTSSTDTQYFGPGTRLTVL.

This clone was found many times. The rearrangement joins TRBV11-3 to TRBJ2-2, with 12 bases aligning to TRBD2. Losses at the gene ends were 5 bases for V and 4 bases for J; bases not matched to a gene: 8. Per germline, CDR1 SGHNT and CDR2 YENEEA. The CDR3 has 17 residues. The CDR3 coding sequence is TGTGCCAGCAGCCCAGGACTAGCGGGACCCTTCACCGGGGAGCTGTTTTTT. This codes for CASSPGLAGPFTGELFF.

This clone was seen repeatedly, ten times or more. The V gene is TRBV7-9, the J gene TRBJ2-7; the D is unclear. CDR3 length: 16 residues. The V end lost 4 bases, the J end lost 0 bases, and 16 bases lay between the germline ends. Per germline, CDR1 SEHNR and CDR2 FQNEAQ (reference sequence). The CDR3 DNA is TGTGCCAGCAGCTCCTATCGTACGCGGAACTCCTACGAGCAGTACTTC. It specifies CASSSYRTRNSYEQYF.

In its sample, this clone was seen many times. The chain combines TRBV6-4 with TRBJ2-1; 13 bases are a match to TRBD2. This CDR3 comprises 16 residues. Germline V gives CDR1 MRHNA, CDR2 SNTAGT. Losses at the gene ends were 6 bases for V and 7 bases for J; bases not matched to a gene: 9. The CDR3 loop is CASSPSTSGGANEQFF. The CDR3 region has the DNA TGTGCCAGCAGCCCCAGCACTAGCGGGGGGGCAAATGAGCAGTTCTTC.

This clone was recorded at least ten times. The rearrangement joins TRBV18 to TRBJ1-3; maybe TRBD1 (5 bases). The CDR3 extends over 14 amino acids. The V gene's germline CDR1 is KGHSH and CDR2 LQKENI. With 3 bases removed from V and 0 bases from J, the gap between germline ends came to 6 bases. The CDR3 is CASSPDTSGNTIYF. CDR3 in DNA: TGTGCCAGCTCACCGGACACCTCTGGAAACACCATATATTTT.

The table lists this clone with many counts. The V gene is TRBV28, the J gene TRBJ2-1, with TRBD2 identical over 7 bases. Germline CDR1 reads MDHEN; CDR2 reads SYDVKM. CDR3 length: 14 amino acids. The trim removed 6 bases at V and 4 bases at J, leaving 6 bases unmatched. The CDR3 protein is CASRPGGNYNEQFF. The CDR3 bases are TGTGCCAGCAGGCCCGGGGGGAATTACAATGAGCAGTTCTTC.

This clone has only a few counts. The rearrangement links TRBV12-3 or TRBV12-4 to TRBJ2-1; maybe TRBD1 (6 bases). V shed 6 bases and J shed 9 bases, with 12 bases lying between them. This CDR3 is 12 amino acids long. CDR3 DNA sequence: TGTGCCAGCAGACAGGGTCTGAGTGAGCAGTTCTTC. Its protein product is CASRQGLSEQFF.

This clone was observed many times. The rearrangement joins TRBV7-2 to TRBJ2-7, with D perhaps TRBD1 (8 bases). Germline V gene lookup returns CDR1 SGHTA and CDR2 FQGNSA. With 4 bases removed from V and 6 bases from J, the gap between germline ends came to 19 bases. CDR3 length: 15 residues. The CDR3 DNA follows: TGTGCCAGCAGCTCCAGTTACAGGGGGGGCAGCGAGCAGTACTTC. Residues: CASSSSYRGGSEQYF. Variable domain in full (rest from reference TRBV7-2 and TRBJ2-7): GAGVSQSPSNKVTEKGKDVELRCDPISGHTALYWYRQSLGQGLEFLIYFQGNSAPDKSGLPSDRFSAERTGGSVSTLTIQRTQQEDSAVYLCASSSSYRGGSEQYFGPGTRLTVT.

V gene TRBV25-1 combines with J gene TRBJ2-7, with TRBD1 identical over 9 bases. CDR1 and CDR2 (germline): MGHDK, SYGVNS. V dropped 6 bases and J dropped 2; count of bases not matched to a gene: 5. This CDR3 has 14 amino acids. As DNA, the CDR3 is TGTGCCAGCAGGGGATGGACAGGGGCCTACGAGCAGTACTTC. Protein: CASRGWTGAYEQYF.

This clone has at least ten counts. The chain links TRBV7-3 to TRBJ2-3; 9 positions agree with TRBD2. Looked up from germline, CDR1 is SGHTA and CDR2 is FQGTGA. The length of the CDR3 is 19 residues. V gave up 5 bases and J gave up 1 base; unmatched junction bases: 16. Here the CDR3 DNA reads TGTGCCAGCAGCCCCGGCTCCCGGACTAGCGCAATTGGCACAGATACGCAGTATTTT. This sequence encodes CASSPGSRTSAIGTDTQYF.

Many counts were recorded for this clone. This sequence joins TRBV6-6 and TRBJ1-4; D unclear. V gave up 6 bases and J gave up 0 bases, with 8 bases separating them. Germline V gene lookup returns CDR1 MNHNY and CDR2 SVGAGI (reference sequence). This CDR3 region has 14 residues. This CDR3 is CASRRTATNEKLFF. The CDR3 DNA sequence: TGTGCCAGCAGGCGAACTGCAACTAATGAAAAACTGTTTTTT.

This clone was observed many times. The rearrangement links TRBV18 to TRBJ2-3, with 10 bases fitting TRBD1. This CDR3 is 17 amino acids long. Germline V gives CDR1 KGHSH, CDR2 LQKENI. V was clipped by 2 bases and J by 1 base; unmatched bases: 6. The CDR3 coding sequence is TGTGCCAGCTCACCAAACAAGGGGACAGGGGGCACAGATACGCAGTATTTT. It encodes CASSPNKGTGGTDTQYF.

This clone was picked up many times. This chain's CDR3 is CASSLAQVNEQFF. CDR3 DNA sequence: TGCGCCAGCAGCCTTGCACAGGTCAATGAGCAGTTCTTC. This chain uses TRBV5-1 with TRBJ2-1, with a weak D call TRBD1 (5 bases). CDR1 and CDR2 (germline): SGHRS, YFSETQ. V lost 4 bases and J 6 bases, leaving 11 bases between the germline ends. The CDR3 totals 13 residues. The variable domain in full, completed from reference TRBV5-1 and TRBJ2-1, reads KAGVTQTPRYLIKTRGQQVTLSCSPISGHRSVSWYQQTPGQGLQFLFEYFSETQRNKGNFPGRFSGRQFSNSRSEMNVSTLELGDSALYLCASSLAQVNEQFFGPGTRLTVL.

This clone was seen repeatedly, ten times or more. In DNA, the CDR3 is TGTGCCAGCAGCCACTTGGGAGGGGCGTACGAGCAGTACTTC. Amino acid sequence: CASSHLGGAYEQYF. The gene calls are TRBV28 and TRBJ2-7; 7 nucleotides agree with TRBD2. Unmatched junction bases numbered 9, after V lost 6 bases and J lost 4 bases. The length of the CDR3 is 14 residues. Germline CDR1 MDHEN, CDR2 SYDVKM.

This clone was seen repeatedly, ten times or more. CDR3 bases: TGTGCCAGCAGTTCAGGACTAGGGAGCTCCTACAATGAGCAGTTCTTC. Translation: CASSSGLGSSYNEQFF. The chain carries TRBV12-3 or TRBV12-4 and TRBJ2-1; 7 positions match TRBD2. The CDR3 is 16 amino acids. V was clipped by 4 bases and J by 0 bases; unmatched bases: 6.

This clone has a count of ten or more. The rearrangement uses TRBV7-6 and TRBJ1-1; TRBD1 is a possible D gene (6 bases). Germline V gene lookup returns CDR1 SGHVS and CDR2 FNYEAQ. The V end lost 1 base, the J end lost 8 bases, and 17 bases lay between the germline ends. The CDR3 sequence is 15 residues long. CDR3 sequence (DNA): TGTGCCAGCAGCTTAGAACGGGGGGCGACGGTCGAAGCTTTCTTT. The encoded protein is CASSLERGATVEAFF.

This clone was detected ten times or more. V usage is TRBV14 and J usage is TRBJ2-7; 10 bases map to TRBD1. CDR3 length: 16 amino acids. The germline V gene has CDR1 SGHDN and CDR2 FVKESK. Trimming removed 3 bases from V and 0 bases from J; junction bases left unmatched: 5. CDR3 in DNA: TGTGCCAGCAGCCAGACAGGGGGCGGAAGCTCCTACGAGCAGTACTTC. Its protein product is CASSQTGGGSSYEQYF.